This paragraph covers one T cell receptor (beta chain) sequence. Its antigen has not been determined. Per-base qualities were not stored, and no clone one base away is much larger. Its CDR3 holds 14 amino acids, cysteine through phenylalanine. The DNA shown is the 42-base CDR3, in frame from base 1. The germline V gene provides CDR1 MDHEN and CDR2 SYDVKM. V and J lose 2 bases and 0 bases, and a span of 5 bases separates them. TCR beta CDR3 regions were amplified from genomic DNA with the immunoSEQ v3 hsTCRB kit using bias-controlled multiplex PCR. TCR libraries were sequenced on an Illumina NextSeq 500 to approximately 2 million read pairs for survey level or 5-6 million for deep level. The study's processing was this. V, D and J genes were assigned, non-productive sequences were removed, and clonality was reported by immunoSEQ Analyzer software. Repertoires of infused TIL and blood were compared using productive Simpson clonality and the Morisita overlap index of productive TRB rearrangements. Absolute clonotype counts in blood were estimated by multiplying the lymphocyte count by the CD3+ fraction and by the productive frequency of the clone. TCRdb mirrors the immuneACCESS table, restricted to in-frame sequences. Some clones are absent from its copies; in checked studies, under half trace to an unresolved V gene, and the reason for the others is unknown. V and J calls and clone size come straight from that table; D and trimming were deduced from the DNA. The sample contains tens of thousands of clones, 70% to 80% of them found a single time. In total, the top ten clones hold more than 4.5% of the sample.

This sample is drawn from a study of TIL therapy for anti-PD-1-resistant metastatic lung cancer (dated by TCRdb to the early 2020s). Some background on the complete study: Tumors were harvested prior to any PD-1/PD-L1 blockade, after which nivolumab was administered to patients, and lymphodepletion, expanded TIL infusion and IL-2 were given to patients who progressed. Enrolled patients had a median age of about 50 years (range 38-75) and a median tumor PD-L1 proportion score of roughly 6%. The cohort was predominantly lung adenocarcinoma, with four EGFR-mutant and two ALK-rearranged tumors, and half of patients were current or former smokers. A median non-synonymous tumor mutation burden of approximately 1.4 mutations per megabase was determined across the cohort by whole-exome sequencing. Tumor and peripheral blood T cell receptor beta sequencing was used to track clonotypes across tumor, expanded TIL product and serial blood samples. What the work shows at the level of the full study, not this receptor alone: Because the cohort was highly selected, with more treatment-naive, never-smoker and oncogene-addicted patients than is typical, generalizability is limited. Infused TIL clonotypes partially replaced the baseline peripheral repertoire then decayed over months, with no apparent association between persistence and response. The study protocol defined all tumor marker inferences as exploratory.

What this sample's time point label stands for: pre-treatment sample, taken before nivolumab and TIL therapy. A phase I trial run at two centers enrolled adults with stage 4 NSCLC between 2017 and early 2020. Samples came from a single-arm, open-label phase I trial of tumor-infiltrating lymphocyte therapy with nivolumab in advanced non-small cell lung cancer. Blood mononuclear cells from EDTA tubes were isolated by Ficoll gradient, snap-frozen as pellets, and DNA was extracted with a Qiagen mini-prep kit. This receptor was taken from a woman aged 30 to 85 with non-small cell lung cancer. Sequencing used blood, obtained at baseline. The chain was built from TRBV28 and TRBJ1-5; the D gene cannot be named for sure. The CDR3 sequence is CASSLLGSNQPQHF. The DNA reads TGTGCCAGCAGTTTACTGGGTAGCAATCAGCCCCAGCATTTT.